The 19 T cell receptor beta chains below all came from one sample that was sequenced in a study of monozygotic twins with inflammatory bowel disease. Following a re-call of the 5' RACE reads, TCRdb has one entry per CDR3 protein and lacks DNA. In total, the table holds approximately 400,000 distinct CDR3 sequences. The sequencing input was blood. The receptor source for this set is a human donor with ulcerative colitis or Crohn's disease, or a healthy co-twin of an affected twin (not recorded which).

The chain uses TRBV3-1 and TRBJ2-5; absent DNA, TCRdb's TRBD1 call cannot be checked. CDR3 length: 14 residues. The V gene's germline CDR1 is LGHDT and CDR2 YNNKEL (reference sequence). The CDR3 sequence: CASSQQGTQETQYF.

The J gene is TRBJ2-7, the V gene TRBV4-1. Per the germline V gene, CDR1 is MGHRA and CDR2 is YSYEKL. This CDR3 has 12 amino acids. This CDR3 is CASSQDSGEQYF.

The chain employs TRBV12-3 or TRBV12-4 and TRBJ1-6; the TRBD1 assignment by TCRdb is unverifiable without DNA. The CDR3 spans 15 residues. The CDR3 protein is CASSSDRAPNSPLHF.

The chain is built from TRBV7-9 and TRBJ2-7. The CDR3 is 14 amino acids. CDR1 is SEHNR, CDR2 FQNEAQ, per germline (reference sequence). The CDR3 loop reads CASSPRLRTHEQYF.

The rearrangement joins TRBV2 to TRBJ1-2; the TRBD1 assignment by TCRdb is unverifiable without DNA. Germline loops: CDR1 SNHLY, CDR2 FYNNEI. The CDR3 sequence is 15 residues long. The CDR3 protein is CASNDGVQGTLAKTF.

The chain combines TRBV7-9 with TRBJ1-1; there is no DNA to check the TCRdb D call of TRBD1. The CDR3 is 13 amino acids. In germline, CDR1 is SEHNR, CDR2 FQNEAQ (reference sequence). CDR3 residues: CASSLKGLMEAFF.

The chain couples TRBV6-1 to TRBJ2-7; there is no DNA to check the TCRdb D call of TRBD1. Germline CDR1 is MNHNS and CDR2 is SASEGT. This CDR3 contains 14 residues. CDR3 amino acids: CASRERGGPYEQYF.

The chain carries TRBV30 and TRBJ1-3; TCRdb outputs TRBD1, but without DNA this stays unchecked. The CDR3 sequence is 16 residues long. The germline V gene has CDR1 GTSNPN and CDR2 SVGIG (reference sequence). CDR3 amino acids: CAWSVYGGVTGNTIYF.

V and J are TRBV24-1 and TRBJ1-5; as DNA is missing, the TRBD1 call by TCRdb cannot be tested. CDR1 and CDR2 (germline): KGHDR, SFDVKD. The CDR3 spans 14 residues. CDR3 residues: CATSDQGWGQPQHF.

The chain joins TRBV7-2 to TRBJ2-7; TCRdb returns TRBD2, unconfirmable since there is no DNA. The CDR3 totals 14 residues. Germline V gene data show CDR1 as SGHTA and CDR2 as FQGNSA. This CDR3 is CASSVQGGIYEQYF.

This chain links TRBV20-1 with TRBJ2-7; TCRdb's D call, TRBD1, is unchecked because there is no DNA. The V gene's germline CDR1 is DFQATT and CDR2 SNEGSKA (reference sequence). The CDR3 is 15 amino acids. CDR3 region: CSARDDRVYPYEQYF.

The V gene is TRBV7-9, the J gene TRBJ2-7; as DNA is missing, the TRBD1 call by TCRdb cannot be tested. Germline-derived CDR1 and CDR2 are SEHNR and FQNEAQ (reference sequence). This CDR3 is 14 amino acids long. This chain's CDR3 is CASSEGGRLYEQYF.

The CDR3 region is CASSWGPGDGYTF. This chain links TRBV5-1 with TRBJ1-2; without DNA, the TCRdb call of TRBD1 cannot be checked. The CDR3 runs 13 residues. The germline V gene has CDR1 SGHRS and CDR2 YFSETQ.

The V gene is TRBV19, the J gene TRBJ1-3; TCRdb's assignment of TRBD1 cannot be checked, as there is no DNA. The CDR3 loop spans 14 amino acids. CDR1 and CDR2 from the germline V gene are LNHDA and SQIVND (reference sequence). The CDR3 protein is CASSPRTVGNTIYF.

The rearrangement links TRBV27 to TRBJ2-2; absent DNA, TCRdb's TRBD1 call cannot be checked. The CDR3 runs to 14 residues. Germline values: CDR1 MNHEY, CDR2 SMNVEV (reference sequence). The CDR3 spells CASKSQGLTGELFF.

The chain carries TRBV5-1 and TRBJ2-1; TCRdb gives TRBD2 as the D gene, but with no DNA this cannot be confirmed. The CDR3 spans 15 residues. Germline V gene data show CDR1 as SGHRS and CDR2 as YFSETQ. The CDR3 is CASKSFAGKSNEQFF.

V and J are TRBV5-1 and TRBJ1-1; without DNA, the TCRdb call of TRBD1 cannot be checked. The CDR3 length is 16 residues. Germline V CDR1 and CDR2: SGHRS, YFSETQ. The chain's CDR3 is CASSLIRGPLGTEAFF.

The chain carries TRBV5-1 and TRBJ2-3; no DNA is available, so the TRBD2 call from TCRdb remains unchecked. The CDR3 covers 15 residues. The V gene's germline CDR1 is SGHRS and CDR2 YFSETQ. CDR3 residues: CASSSRLAGADTQYF.

The chain joins TRBV6-1 to TRBJ1-5. Germline lookup yields CDR1 MNHNS and CDR2 SASEGT. The CDR3 length is 13 residues. This CDR3 is CASNLEPNQPQHF.